This paragraph covers one TCR beta chain sequence. Its antigen is not yet known. Base qualities are not at hand, and no much larger clone is one base apart. The sample originates from a study of blood T cell repertoires in COVID-19 (dated by TCRdb to about 2020). Regarding the study in general: Samples from collaborators originated in the United States, Italy and Spain and spanned both the acute and convalescent phases of COVID-19. The material from the prospective study consisted of cDNA or gDNA derived from T cells, B-cell-depleted T cells, or PBMCs. Deeply sampled blood TCRbeta repertoires from subjects exposed to, actively infected with, or recovered from COVID-19 were included in the dataset. The repertoires were released in a freely available public database intended as a resource for research on the immune response to SARS-CoV-2. Where HLA class I and class II types were available, the types were taken from metadata supplied by the sample provider, not from assay-based typing. Sample metadata almost always included a de-identified subject ID, COVID-19 status, age in years and sex. Samples came from the ongoing ImmuneRACE study (first 160 participants) plus 1,254 subjects from 6 global collaborators. Here is what the overall study found, with its caveats: The quantity of clinical and demographic metadata differed by source and by participant and was supplied without curation.

Including cysteine and phenylalanine, the CDR3 has 15 amino acids. The entry retains the CDR3 DNA only, 45 bases that are in frame from base 1. As encoded in the germline V gene, CDR1 is MGHDK while CDR2 is SYGVNS. The germline ends are 12 bases apart after V is trimmed by 1 base and J by 6 bases. Collaborating institutions collected whole blood in K2EDTA tubes following their own protocols. For TCRbeta analysis, collaborators shipped samples in one of three forms: frozen whole blood, isolated PBMCs, or DNA extracted from either of those sample types. TCRbeta CDR3 regions were amplified from genomic DNA by means of the immunoSEQ Assay, a bias-controlled multiplex PCR. Per the original workflow: The number of nucleated cells in each sample was estimated by amplification of reference gene primers within the assay. To quantify the absolute abundance of each unique TCRbeta CDR3 rearrangement, sequence reads were collapsed and filtered. Productive Simpson clonality was computed per sample as the square root of Simpson's diversity index over productive rearrangements. Drawn from immuneACCESS, this table holds only the in-frame rearrangements with V and J called that TCRdb kept. Clones are partly lost; checked studies trace under half to an unresolved V gene and leave the rest unexplained. That table supplies the V and J calls and clone size; D and trimming were determined from the DNA. Across this sample there are more than 85,000 clones, with 75% to 85% seen only once. Over 8.5% of the sample is held by the ten biggest clonotypes.

This sequence was found in a woman between 65 and 79 years old with acute or convalescent COVID-19. The receptor chain draws on TRBV25-1 and TRBJ1-4; TRBD1 is a possible D gene, resting on 5 matching bases. The material sequenced was peripheral blood. CDR3 loop: CASSESRKGDEKLFF. The base sequence is TGTGCCAGCAGTGAATCCCGGAAAGGGGATGAAAAACTGTTTTTT.